This paragraph covers one T cell receptor (beta chain) sequence. In the study's own analysis: Quantification of nucleated cells was approximated via reference gene primer amplification. Method: immunoSEQ multiplex PCR; TCRdb's copy keeps in-frame clones and lacks some. That table is the source of V, J and clone size, and D and trimming were worked out from the DNA. The sample lists about 110,000 clones, 80% to 90% occurring once. This CDR3 is built from 13 residues. Trimming stripped 6 bases from V and 9 bases from J, with 12 bases between. The germline gives CDR1 MDHEN, CDR2 SYDVKM. The sample is drawn from a study of blood T cell repertoires in COVID-19. For the study at large: The study drew acute and convalescent COVID-19 samples from the United States, Italy and Spain. PBMCs, B-cell-depleted T cells, or T cells were the source of the cDNA or gDNA that made up the material.

This sequence originates from a woman aged 50 to 65 with active or convalescent COVID-19. This chain links TRBV28 with TRBJ1-6, with D hard to call. The sequenced sample was peripheral blood. DNA for the CDR3: TGTGCCAGCAGATCGGTTTCGGGTTCACCCCTCCACTTT. It codes for CASRSVSGSPLHF.